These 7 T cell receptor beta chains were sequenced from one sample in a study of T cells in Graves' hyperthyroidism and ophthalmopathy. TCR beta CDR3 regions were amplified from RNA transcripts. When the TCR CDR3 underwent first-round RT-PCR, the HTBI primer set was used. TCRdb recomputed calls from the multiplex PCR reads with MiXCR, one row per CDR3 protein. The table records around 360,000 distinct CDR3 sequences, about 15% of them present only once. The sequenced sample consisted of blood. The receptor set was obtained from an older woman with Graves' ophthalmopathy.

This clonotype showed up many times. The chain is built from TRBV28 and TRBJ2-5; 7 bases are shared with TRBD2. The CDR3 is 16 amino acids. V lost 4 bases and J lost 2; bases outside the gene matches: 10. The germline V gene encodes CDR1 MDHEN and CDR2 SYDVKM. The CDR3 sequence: CASSSFAGEEQETQYF. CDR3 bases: TGTGCCAGCAGTTCCTTCGCGGGAGAAGAACAAGAGACCCAGTACTTC.

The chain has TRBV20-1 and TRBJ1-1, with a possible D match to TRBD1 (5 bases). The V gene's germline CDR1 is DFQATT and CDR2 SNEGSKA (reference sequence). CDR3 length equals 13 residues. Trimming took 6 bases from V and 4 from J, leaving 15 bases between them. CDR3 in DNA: TGCAGTGCCCAGGGCAGGGCGTCCACTGAAGCTTTCTTT. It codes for CSAQGRASTEAFF.

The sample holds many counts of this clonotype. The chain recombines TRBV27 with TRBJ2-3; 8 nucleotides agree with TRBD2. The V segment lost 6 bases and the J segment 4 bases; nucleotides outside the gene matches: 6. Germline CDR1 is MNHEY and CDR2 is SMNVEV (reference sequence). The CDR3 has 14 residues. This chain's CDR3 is CASSSGRFPDTQYF. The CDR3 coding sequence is TGTGCCAGCAGCAGCGGGAGATTCCCAGATACGCAGTATTTT.

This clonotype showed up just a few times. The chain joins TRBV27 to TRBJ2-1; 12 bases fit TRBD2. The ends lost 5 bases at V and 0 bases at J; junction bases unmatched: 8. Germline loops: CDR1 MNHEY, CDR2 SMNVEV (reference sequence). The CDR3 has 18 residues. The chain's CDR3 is CASSPILAGGRSYNEQFF. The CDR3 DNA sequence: TGTGCCAGCAGTCCGATACTAGCGGGAGGCCGCTCCTACAATGAGCAGTTCTTC.

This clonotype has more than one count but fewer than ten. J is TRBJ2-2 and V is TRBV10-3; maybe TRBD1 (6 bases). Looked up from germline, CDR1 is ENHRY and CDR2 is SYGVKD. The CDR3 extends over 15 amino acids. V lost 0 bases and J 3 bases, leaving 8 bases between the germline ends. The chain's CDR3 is CAISESQGYTGELFF. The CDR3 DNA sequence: TGTGCCATCAGTGAGTCTCAGGGGTACACCGGGGAGCTGTTTTTT.

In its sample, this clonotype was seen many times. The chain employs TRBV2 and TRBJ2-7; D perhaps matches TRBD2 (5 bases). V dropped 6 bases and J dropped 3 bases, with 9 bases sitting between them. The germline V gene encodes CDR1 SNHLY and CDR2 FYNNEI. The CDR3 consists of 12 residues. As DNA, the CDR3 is TGTGCCAGCAGCATACTAGGCTACGAGCAGTACTTC. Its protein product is CASSILGYEQYF. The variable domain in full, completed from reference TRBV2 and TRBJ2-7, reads EPEVTQTPSHQVTQMGQEVILRCVPISNHLYFYWYRQILGQKVEFLVSFYNNEISEKSEIFDDQFSVERPDGSNFTLKIRSTKLEDSAMYFCASSILGYEQYFGPGTRLTVT.

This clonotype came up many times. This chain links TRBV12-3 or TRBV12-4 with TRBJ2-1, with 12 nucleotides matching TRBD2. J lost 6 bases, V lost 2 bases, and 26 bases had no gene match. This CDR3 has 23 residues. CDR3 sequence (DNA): TGTGCCAGCAGTTTAAGCCGTATTTGGGAGGAGGTCGAGACTAGCGGGAGTTTCAATGAGCAGTTCTTC. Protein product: CASSLSRIWEEVETSGSFNEQFF.